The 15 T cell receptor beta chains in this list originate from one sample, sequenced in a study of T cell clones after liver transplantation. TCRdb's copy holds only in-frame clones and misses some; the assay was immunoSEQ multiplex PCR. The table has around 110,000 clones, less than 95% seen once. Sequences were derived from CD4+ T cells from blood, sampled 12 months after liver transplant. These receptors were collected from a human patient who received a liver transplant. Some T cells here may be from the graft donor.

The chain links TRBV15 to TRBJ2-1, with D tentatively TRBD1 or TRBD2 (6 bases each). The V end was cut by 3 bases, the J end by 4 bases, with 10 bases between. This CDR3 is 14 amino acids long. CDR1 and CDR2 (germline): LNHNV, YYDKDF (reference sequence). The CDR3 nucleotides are TGTGCCACCAGCAGGGGGGGACAATACAATGAGCAGTTCTTC. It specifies CATSRGGQYNEQFF.

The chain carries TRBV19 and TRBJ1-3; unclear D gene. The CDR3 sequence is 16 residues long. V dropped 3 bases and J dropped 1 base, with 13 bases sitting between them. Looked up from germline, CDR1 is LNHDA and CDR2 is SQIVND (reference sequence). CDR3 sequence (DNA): TGTGCCAGTAGTATTTCGGTCAGGCAATCTGGAAACACCATATATTTT. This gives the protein CASSISVRQSGNTIYF.

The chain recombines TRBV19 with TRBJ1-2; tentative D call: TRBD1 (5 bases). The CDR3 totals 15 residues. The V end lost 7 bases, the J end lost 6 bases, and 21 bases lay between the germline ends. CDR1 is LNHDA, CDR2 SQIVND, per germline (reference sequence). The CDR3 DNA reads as TGTGCCAGTATGATAAATGGGGGTAGACTAAATGGCTACACCTTC. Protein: CASMINGGRLNGYTF. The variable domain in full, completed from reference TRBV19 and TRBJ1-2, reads DGGITQSPKYLFRKEGQNVTLSCEQNLNHDAMYWYRQDPGQGLRLIYYSQIVNDFQKGDIAEGYSVSREKKESFPLTVTSAQKNPTAFYLCASMINGGRLNGYTFGSGTRLTVV.

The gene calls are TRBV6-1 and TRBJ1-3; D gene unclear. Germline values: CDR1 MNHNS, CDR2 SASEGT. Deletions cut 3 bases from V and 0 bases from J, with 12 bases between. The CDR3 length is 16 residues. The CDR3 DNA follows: TGTGCCAGCAGTGATAGCGAGAAACACTCTGGAAACACCATATATTTT. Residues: CASSDSEKHSGNTIYF.

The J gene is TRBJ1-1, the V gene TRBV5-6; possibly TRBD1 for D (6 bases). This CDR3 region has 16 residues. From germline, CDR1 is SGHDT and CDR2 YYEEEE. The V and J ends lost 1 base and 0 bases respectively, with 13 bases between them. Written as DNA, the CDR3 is TGTGCCAGCAGCTTGCTGTTGACAGGAATGAACACTGAAGCTTTCTTT. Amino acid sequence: CASSLLLTGMNTEAFF.

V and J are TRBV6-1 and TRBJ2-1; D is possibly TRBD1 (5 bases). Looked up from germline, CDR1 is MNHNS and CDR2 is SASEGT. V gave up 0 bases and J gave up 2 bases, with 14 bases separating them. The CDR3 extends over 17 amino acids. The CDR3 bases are TGTGCCAGCAGTGAAGCGCCACATTGGGGCCCCTACAATGAGCAGTTCTTC. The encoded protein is CASSEAPHWGPYNEQFF.

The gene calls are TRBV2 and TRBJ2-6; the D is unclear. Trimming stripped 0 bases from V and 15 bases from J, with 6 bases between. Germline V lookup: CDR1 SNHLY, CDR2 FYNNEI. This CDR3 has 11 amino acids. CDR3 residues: CASSEAPDLTF. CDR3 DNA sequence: TGTGCCAGCAGTGAAGCTCCGGACCTGACTTTC.

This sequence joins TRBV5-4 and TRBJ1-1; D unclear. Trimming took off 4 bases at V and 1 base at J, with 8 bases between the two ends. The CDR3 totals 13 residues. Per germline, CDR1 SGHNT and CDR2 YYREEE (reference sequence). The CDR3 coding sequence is TGTGCCAGCAGCAGCACGCCGAACACTGAAGCTTTCTTT. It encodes CASSSTPNTEAFF. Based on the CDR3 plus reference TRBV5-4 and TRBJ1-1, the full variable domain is ETGVTQSPTHLIKTRGQQVTLRCSSQSGHNTVSWYQQALGQGPQFIFQYYREEENGRGNFPPRFSGLQFPNYSSELNVNALELDDSALYLCASSSTPNTEAFFGQGTRLTVV.

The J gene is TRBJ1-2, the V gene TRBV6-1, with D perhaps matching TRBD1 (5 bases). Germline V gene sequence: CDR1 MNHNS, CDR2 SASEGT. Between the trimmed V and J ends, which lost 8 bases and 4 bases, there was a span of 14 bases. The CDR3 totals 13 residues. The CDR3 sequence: CASRIGTGYGYTF. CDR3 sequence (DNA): TGTGCCAGCCGAATTGGGACTGGCTATGGCTACACCTTC.

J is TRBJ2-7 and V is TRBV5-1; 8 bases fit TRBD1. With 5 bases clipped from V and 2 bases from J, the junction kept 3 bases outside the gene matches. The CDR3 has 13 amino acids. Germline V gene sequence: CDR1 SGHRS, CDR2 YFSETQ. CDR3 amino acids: CASRMDRAYEQYF. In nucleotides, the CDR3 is TGCGCCAGCAGGATGGACAGGGCCTACGAGCAGTACTTC.

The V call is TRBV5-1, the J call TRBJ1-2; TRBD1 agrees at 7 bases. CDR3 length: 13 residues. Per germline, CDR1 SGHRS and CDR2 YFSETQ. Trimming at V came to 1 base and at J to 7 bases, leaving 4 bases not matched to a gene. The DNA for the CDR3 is TGCGCCAGCAGCTTGCCCGGGACAGCTGGCTACACCTTC. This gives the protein CASSLPGTAGYTF. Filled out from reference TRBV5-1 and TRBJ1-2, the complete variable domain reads KAGVTQTPRYLIKTRGQQVTLSCSPISGHRSVSWYQQTPGQGLQFLFEYFSETQRNKGNFPGRFSGRQFSNSRSEMNVSTLELGDSALYLCASSLPGTAGYTFGSGTRLTVV.

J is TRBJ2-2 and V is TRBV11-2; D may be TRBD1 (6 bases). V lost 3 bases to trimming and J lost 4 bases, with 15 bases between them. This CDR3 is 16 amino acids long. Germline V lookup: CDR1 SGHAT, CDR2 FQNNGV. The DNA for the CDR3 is TGTGCCAGCAGCTTGGGAACAGGGCGGAGCACCGGGGAGCTGTTTTTT. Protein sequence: CASSLGTGRSTGELFF.

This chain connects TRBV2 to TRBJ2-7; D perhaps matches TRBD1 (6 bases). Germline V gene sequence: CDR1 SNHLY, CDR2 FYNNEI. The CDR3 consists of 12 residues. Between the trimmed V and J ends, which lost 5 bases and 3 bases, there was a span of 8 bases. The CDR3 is CASSRTVYEQYF. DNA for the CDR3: TGTGCCAGCAGTCGGACAGTCTACGAGCAGTACTTC.

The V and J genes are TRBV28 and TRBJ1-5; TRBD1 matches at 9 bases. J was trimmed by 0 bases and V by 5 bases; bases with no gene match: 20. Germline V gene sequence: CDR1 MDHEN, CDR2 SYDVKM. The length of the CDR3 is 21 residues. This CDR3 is CASSDLTGGGLFDYSNQPQHF. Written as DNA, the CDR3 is TGTGCCAGCAGTGACCTGACAGGGGGAGGCCTATTTGATTATAGCAATCAGCCCCAGCATTTT.

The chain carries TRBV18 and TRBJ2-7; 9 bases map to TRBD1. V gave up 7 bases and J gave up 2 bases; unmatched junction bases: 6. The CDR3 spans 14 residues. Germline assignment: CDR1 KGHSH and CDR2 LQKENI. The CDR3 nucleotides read TGTGCCAGCTTAAGGACAGGGGCGGCCTACGAGCAGTACTTC. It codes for CASLRTGAAYEQYF. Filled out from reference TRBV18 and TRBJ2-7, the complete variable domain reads NAGVMQNPRHLVRRRGQEARLRCSPMKGHSHVYWYRQLPEEGLKFMVYLQKENIIDESGMPKERFSAEFPKEGPSILRIQQVVRGDSAAYFCASLRTGAAYEQYFGPGTRLTVT.